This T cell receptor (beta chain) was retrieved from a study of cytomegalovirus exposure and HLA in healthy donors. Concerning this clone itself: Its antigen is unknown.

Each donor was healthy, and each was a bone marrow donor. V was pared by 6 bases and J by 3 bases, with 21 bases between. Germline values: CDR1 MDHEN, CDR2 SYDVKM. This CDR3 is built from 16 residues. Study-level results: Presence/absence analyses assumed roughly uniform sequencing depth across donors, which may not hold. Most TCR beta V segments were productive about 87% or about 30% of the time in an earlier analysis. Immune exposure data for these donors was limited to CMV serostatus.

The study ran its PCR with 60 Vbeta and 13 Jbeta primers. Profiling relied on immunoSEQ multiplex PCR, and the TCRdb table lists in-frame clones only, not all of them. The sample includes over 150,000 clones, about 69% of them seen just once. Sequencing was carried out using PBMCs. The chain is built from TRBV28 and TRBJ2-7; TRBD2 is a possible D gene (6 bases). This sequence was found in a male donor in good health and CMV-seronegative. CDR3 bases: TGTGCCAGCAGCCTCCAGGACCCAGGAGGGGACTACGAGCAGTACTTC. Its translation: CASSLQDPGGDYEQYF.